The present T cell receptor beta chain was sequenced within a study of metastatic and nonmetastatic thyroid tumors (dated by TCRdb to 2020 to 2022). For context, the study as a whole: The researchers compared repertoires between peripheral blood samples and tumor or nodule tissue samples from patients with malignant or benign thyroid disease.

V and J are trimmed by 6 bases and 2 bases, and the gene matches miss 9 bases of the junction. CDR1 MNHNS and CDR2 SASEGT were looked up in the germline V gene. Taken from cysteine to phenylalanine, the CDR3 has 15 residues. The entry retains the CDR3 DNA only, 45 bases that are in frame from base 1. Before undergoing thyroid surgery, none of the patients had been given any kind of treatment. Using T-cell receptor beta sequencing, the researchers looked back retrospectively at clinical samples from patients, gathered between about 2012 and 2018. The paper's findings and limits, for the study overall: In both blood and tumor samples, TCR beta diversity was reported to be significantly higher in malignant tumors than in benign nodules.

The library was obtained by PCR. Data came from an Illumina HiSeq 4000. High-throughput sequencing was used to profile the TCR beta-chain CDR3 region of each patient. The paper's processing steps were these. CDR3 differences across clinicopathological groups were used to build a classifier for discriminating distant-metastatic papillary thyroid cancer patients. The Shannon index was used to assess repertoire diversity, and the Morisita-Horn index was used to assess tumor-blood repertoire similarity. TCRdb reworked the public reads: Q25 trimming with fastp, MiXCR clone assembly, productive beta chains retained. The V and J calls and clone size come from TCRdb's table, not from the authors' own analysis. This sample has 20,000 to 25,000 clones in its table, and roughly a quarter of those were observed once. The ten most abundant clones make up roughly 12% of the sample. The sample holds a few counts of this clone. Its target antigen remains unknown. Nothing much larger sits one base from this clone, and base qualities are not available.

This TCR came from a male donor with papillary thyroid cancer or a benign thyroid nodule (not recorded which). Some clones in this sample may be carry-over from other donors' samples. The sample was tumor tissue. Here the chain combines TRBV6-1 and TRBJ2-5, with 7 middle bases fitting TRBD2. The CDR3 region reads CASSGIAGEQETQYF. Read as DNA, the sequence is TGTGCCAGCAGCGGAATCGCGGGAGAACAAGAGACCCAGTACTTC.